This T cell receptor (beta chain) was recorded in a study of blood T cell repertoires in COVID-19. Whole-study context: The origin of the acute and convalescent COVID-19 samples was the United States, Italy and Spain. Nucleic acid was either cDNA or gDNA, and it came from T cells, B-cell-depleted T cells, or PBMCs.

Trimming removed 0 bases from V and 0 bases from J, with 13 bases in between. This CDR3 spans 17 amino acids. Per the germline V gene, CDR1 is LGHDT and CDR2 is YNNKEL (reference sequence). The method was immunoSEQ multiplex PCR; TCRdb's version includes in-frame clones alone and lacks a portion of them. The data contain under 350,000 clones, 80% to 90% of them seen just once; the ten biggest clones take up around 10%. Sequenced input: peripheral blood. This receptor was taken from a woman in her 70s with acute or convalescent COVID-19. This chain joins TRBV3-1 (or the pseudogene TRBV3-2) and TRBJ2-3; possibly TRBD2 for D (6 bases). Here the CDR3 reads CASSQERRGPSTDTQYF. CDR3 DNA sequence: TGTGCCAGCAGCCAAGAAAGGAGGGGCCCTAGCACAGATACGCAGTATTTT.